These T cell receptor beta chains were read from a single sample in a study of T cell responses to AZD1222 COVID-19 vaccine. Sequenced by immunoSEQ multiplex PCR; TCRdb stores in-frame clones only, minus some. Seen here are 150,000 to 200,000 clones, 85% to 95% observed once, and the top ten hold around 2.3%. The specimen comprised peripheral blood, sampled on day 0 of AZD1222 vaccination. The receptors here all came from an adult in good health. The CDR3 runs from the conserved cysteine through the conserved F or W. A D gene is named only where the DNA matches it firmly. For some rows the clone size is stated as once, few or many, or as a class when expanded; others skip it.

V	size	D	J	CDR3	DNA
TRBV2	NA	NA	TRBJ1-6	CASSEQGLGNSPLHF	TGTGCCAGCAGTGAGCAGGGGTTGGGGAATTCACCCCTCCACTTT
TRBV30	once	NA	TRBJ1-2	CAWSVRFRGSSYTF	TGTGCCTGGAGTGTACGATTTAGGGGTTCGAGCTACACCTTC
TRBV3-1/TRBV3-2	NA	NA	TRBJ1-1	CASSPTMGINTEAFF	TGTGCCAGCAGCCCTACTATGGGTATCAACACTGAAGCTTTCTTT
TRBV24-1	NA	TRBD1	TRBJ2-2	CATSDPGQGPTGELFF	TGTGCCACCAGTGACCCCGGACAGGGACCGACCGGGGAGCTGTTTTTT
TRBV7-6	NA	NA	TRBJ1-2	CASSLVTETNYGYTF	TGTGCCAGCAGCTTAGTTACGGAGACTAACTATGGCTACACCTTC
TRBV10-3	NA	TRBD2	TRBJ2-3	CAISQGPGLAGGRNTQYF	TGTGCCATCAGCCAAGGACCGGGACTAGCGGGGGGCCGAAATACGCAGTATTTT
TRBV9	NA	TRBD1	TRBJ2-3	CASSVGRGQGHVDTQYF	TGTGCCAGCAGCGTAGGAAGGGGACAGGGGCACGTAGATACGCAGTATTTT
TRBV27	NA	NA	TRBJ2-5	CASRSVQAETQYF	TGTGCCAGCAGGAGTGTCCAGGCGGAGACCCAGTACTTC
TRBV7-3	few	NA	TRBJ1-4	CASSQRHNEKLFF	TGTGCCAGCAGTCAGAGGCACAATGAAAAACTGTTTTTT
TRBV10-2	once	NA	TRBJ2-7	CASSEVRQAYEQYF	TGCGCCAGCAGTGAGGTTAGGCAGGCCTACGAGCAGTACTTC
TRBV29-1	once	NA	TRBJ2-5	CSVDGVGPETQYF	TGCAGCGTTGACGGGGTAGGGCCAGAGACCCAGTACTTC
TRBV9	NA	TRBD1	TRBJ1-3	CASSPMGQGGNTIYF	TGTGCCAGCAGCCCCATGGGACAGGGTGGAAACACCATATATTTT
TRBV29-1	NA	NA	TRBJ2-1	CSGSKRFVYNEQFF	TGCAGCGGGTCCAAGCGTTTCGTCTACAATGAGCAGTTCTTC
TRBV9	NA	NA	TRBJ2-3	CASSVNPGEADTDTQYF	TGTGCCAGCAGCGTCAACCCAGGGGAGGCGGACACAGATACGCAGTATTTT
TRBV6-4	once	TRBD2	TRBJ2-3	CASGAGGGTDTQYF	TGTGCCAGCGGAGCGGGGGGAGGTACAGATACGCAGTATTTT
TRBV6-5	NA	TRBD2	TRBJ2-7	CASKRGDSYEQYF	TGTGCCAGCAAGCGGGGGGACTCCTACGAGCAGTACTTC
TRBV4-1	NA	TRBD1	TRBJ1-2	CASSQVGQNYGYTF	TGCGCCAGCAGCCAAGTGGGACAGAACTATGGCTACACCTTC
TRBV5-1	NA	NA	TRBJ2-5	CASSLATGRMETQYF	TGCGCCAGCAGCTTGGCGACAGGGAGGATGGAGACCCAGTACTTC
TRBV14	NA	NA	TRBJ1-1	CASSQDGAFPNTEAFF	TGTGCCAGCAGCCAAGATGGGGCTTTTCCGAACACTGAAGCTTTCTTT
TRBV7-8	NA	NA	TRBJ1-5	CASSRQNNQPQHF	TGTGCCAGCAGCCGACAGAACAATCAGCCCCAGCATTTT
TRBV18	NA	NA	TRBJ1-1	CASSPGTPMVNTEAFF	TGTGCCAGCTCACCCGGGACTCCGATGGTGAACACTGAAGCTTTCTTT
TRBV7-9	NA	NA	TRBJ2-7	CASRGEAYEQYF	TGTGCCAGCAGAGGGGAAGCCTACGAGCAGTACTTC
TRBV2	NA	NA	TRBJ1-5	CASSEQGGGSNQPQHF	TGTGCCAGCAGTGAACAGGGAGGGGGTAGCAATCAGCCCCAGCATTTT
TRBV12-3/TRBV12-4	NA	NA	TRBJ1-5	CASRGMGPQHF	TGTGCCAGCAGGGGAATGGGGCCCCAGCATTTT
TRBV3-1/TRBV3-2	NA	TRBD1	TRBJ1-1	CASSSLRTGMNTEAFF	TGTGCCAGCAGCTCACTACGGACAGGGATGAACACTGAAGCTTTCTTT
TRBV30	NA	NA	TRBJ1-5	CAWSVLGGSEPQHF	TGTGCCTGGAGTGTACTCGGGGGCTCGGAGCCCCAGCATTTT
TRBV7-2	NA	TRBD2	TRBJ2-2	CASSSGLDGGELFF	TGTGCCAGCAGCTCGGGACTAGATGGCGGGGAGCTGTTTTTT
TRBV10-3	few	TRBD2	TRBJ2-3	CAISASSGGLSTDTQYF	TGTGCCATCAGTGCATCTAGCGGGGGCTTAAGCACAGATACGCAGTATTTT
TRBV7-2	once	TRBD2	TRBJ2-1	CASSTDSGGASNEQFF	TGTGCCAGCAGCACTGATAGCGGGGGGGCTTCCAATGAGCAGTTCTTC
TRBV2	NA	NA	TRBJ2-1	CATAGGNQYNEQFF	TGTGCCACCGCGGGCGGGAATCAATACAATGAGCAGTTCTTC
TRBV14	NA	NA	TRBJ1-6	CASSPWTARSGNSPLHF	TGTGCCAGCAGCCCCTGGACAGCTAGAAGTGGTAATTCACCCCTCCACTTT
TRBV28	once	TRBD2	TRBJ2-7	CASSPYLAGGLGGEYF	TGTGCCAGCAGTCCATACCTAGCGGGAGGGCTGGGGGGCGAGTACTTC
TRBV27	NA	TRBD1	TRBJ2-1	CASRPRGQGVNNEQFF	TGTGCCAGCAGACCCCGGGGACAGGGGGTAAACAATGAGCAGTTCTTC
TRBV7-8	few	TRBD1	TRBJ2-7	CASSPRQGPSYEQYF	TGTGCCAGCAGCCCTAGACAGGGCCCCTCCTACGAGCAGTACTTC
TRBV18	NA	NA	TRBJ1-2	CASSGTAGEGYGYTF	TGTGCCAGCTCCGGGACTGCCGGGGAAGGCTATGGCTACACCTTC
TRBV30	once	NA	TRBJ2-2	CAWSVRPGARTGELFF	TGTGCCTGGAGTGTGCGCCCAGGGGCTCGCACCGGGGAGCTGTTTTTT
TRBV6-5	NA	NA	TRBJ1-6	CASSYEGRNSPLHF	TGTGCCAGCAGTTATGAGGGAAGGAATTCACCCCTCCACTTT
TRBV19	once	NA	TRBJ2-1	CASSIGTTRGYNEQFF	TGTGCCAGTAGTATCGGGACTACCAGGGGCTACAATGAGCAGTTCTTC
TRBV21-1	NA	NA	TRBJ1-6	CASSKDGRIGVYLPLHF	TGTGCCAGCAGCAAAGATGGCCGTATCGGAGTTTATTTACCCCTCCACTTT
TRBV5-8	few	NA	TRBJ1-2	CASSLLGRGYGYTF	TGTGCCAGCAGCTTGCTGGGGAGAGGGTATGGCTACACCTTC
TRBV6-1	NA	NA	TRBJ2-3	CASRKAGGTDTQYF	TGTGCCAGCAGAAAGGCCGGGGGCACAGATACGCAGTATTTT
TRBV11-3	NA	TRBD2	TRBJ2-1	CASSVGLAAFLNEQFF	TGTGCCAGCAGCGTTGGACTAGCGGCATTCCTCAATGAGCAGTTCTTC
TRBV5-8	NA	NA	TRBJ1-6	CASSLDGISPLHF	TGTGCCAGCAGCTTGGACGGAATTTCACCCCTCCACTTT
TRBV7-9	NA	TRBD2	TRBJ2-5	CAISGAGPSGSWQETQYF	TGTGCCATCTCCGGGGCTGGTCCGAGCGGGAGCTGGCAAGAGACCCAGTACTTC
TRBV7-2	NA	TRBD1	TRBJ1-4	CASSQRTGGEKLFF	TGTGCCAGCAGCCAAAGGACAGGGGGGGAAAAACTGTTTTTT
TRBV12-3/TRBV12-4	NA	NA	TRBJ1-5	CASSPPNQPQHF	TGTGCCAGCAGTCCACCTAATCAGCCCCAGCATTTT
TRBV7-2	NA	NA	TRBJ1-1	CASSIKQLTEAFF	TGTGCCAGCAGCATCAAACAGCTCACTGAAGCTTTCTTT
TRBV4-3	NA	NA	TRBJ1-2	CASSQGDSPYGYTF	TGCGCCAGCAGCCAAGGTGACAGCCCCTATGGCTACACCTTC
TRBV24-1	NA	NA	TRBJ1-3	CATSDSDTSGNTIYF	TGTGCCACCAGTGACTCGGACACCTCTGGAAACACCATATATTTT
TRBV24-1	NA	TRBD2	TRBJ2-2	CATRTSGRASNTGELFF	TGTGCCACCAGGACTAGCGGGAGGGCCTCGAACACCGGGGAGCTGTTTTTT
TRBV7-2	NA	NA	TRBJ2-1	CASSLQVNGEQFF	TGTGCCAGCAGCTTACAAGTTAATGGGGAGCAGTTCTTC
TRBV11-2	once	NA	TRBJ2-2	CASSLPLVELFF	TGTGCCAGCAGCTTGCCCCTCGTGGAGCTGTTTTTT
TRBV6-5	NA	NA	TRBJ2-7	CASSSGTHIQAEQYF	TGTGCCAGCAGTTCCGGGACACATATTCAAGCCGAGCAGTACTTC
TRBV7-3	NA	NA	TRBJ2-3	CASSLVVGGMNTQYF	TGTGCCAGCAGCTTAGTTGTTGGGGGAATGAATACGCAGTATTTT
TRBV19	NA	NA	TRBJ1-5	CASLRHREQPQHF	TGTGCCAGTCTGCGACACCGGGAGCAGCCCCAGCATTTT
TRBV5-1	NA	TRBD1	TRBJ1-1	CASSLQGVTEAFF	TGCGCCAGCAGCTTACAGGGGGTCACTGAAGCTTTCTTT
TRBV4-1	once	TRBD2	TRBJ2-1	CASSQEASGGSKQFF	TGCGCCAGCAGCCAAGAAGCTAGCGGGGGGTCAAAGCAGTTCTTC
TRBV19	NA	TRBD1	TRBJ2-7	CASSTRTGEQYF	TGTGCCAGTAGTACCCGGACAGGGGAGCAGTACTTC
TRBV4-1	NA	NA	TRBJ2-1	CASSRGLSSYNEQFF	TGCGCCAGCAGCCGCGGGTTGAGCTCCTACAATGAGCAGTTCTTC